One and the same sample provided the 16 T cell receptor beta chains below, sequenced in a study of cytomegalovirus exposure and HLA in healthy donors. The PCR had 60 Vbeta and 13 Jbeta primers. The data were produced by immunoSEQ multiplex PCR, yet TCRdb's version contains in-frame clones alone and is incomplete. The sample includes more than 65,000 clones, 70% to 75% of them seen just once. Specimen: PBMCs. The receptors originated from a woman in her forties or fifties in good health and CMV-seropositive.

J is TRBJ2-2 and V is TRBV7-2; D gene ambiguous. Germline V lookup: CDR1 SGHTA, CDR2 FQGNSA. Deletions cut 3 bases from V and 1 base from J, with 6 bases between. The CDR3 is made up of 14 amino acids. The chain's CDR3 is CASSLNKNTGELFF. DNA for the CDR3: TGTGCCAGCAGCTTGAACAAGAACACCGGGGAGCTGTTTTTT.

The chain couples TRBV28 to TRBJ1-2, with TRBD1 as a possible D gene (6 bases). The CDR3 spans 15 residues. Germline V CDR1 and CDR2: MDHEN, SYDVKM. Trimming shortened V by 3 bases and J by 6 bases, and 17 bases separated the two germline ends. CDR3 sequence: CASSFPGAGVNGYTF. CDR3 bases: TGTGCCAGCAGTTTTCCGGGGGCGGGAGTCAATGGCTACACCTTC.

This chain connects TRBV27 to TRBJ2-7; tentatively, D is TRBD2 (5 bases). Trimming took 8 bases from V and 7 from J, leaving 15 bases between them. The germline V gene has CDR1 MNHEY and CDR2 SMNVEV (reference sequence). The CDR3 loop spans 12 amino acids. The CDR3 protein is CASRLREGEQYF. The CDR3 bases are TGTGCCAGCCGGTTGAGGGAAGGAGAGCAGTACTTC.

This clone was recorded once. V usage is TRBV27 and J usage is TRBJ2-1; 9 positions match TRBD2. J was trimmed by 0 bases and V by 6 bases; bases with no gene match: 3. The germline CDR1 and CDR2 sequences are MNHEY and SMNVEV (reference sequence). This CDR3 has 15 amino acids. The CDR3 bases are TGTGCCAGCAGGGAACTAGCGGGCTCCTACAATGAGCAGTTCTTC. Encoded protein: CASRELAGSYNEQFF.

The rearrangement uses TRBV15 and TRBJ2-5, with TRBD1 matching 7 bases. The CDR3 extends over 16 amino acids. Germline trimming cut 2 bases from V and 4 bases from J; bases unmatched to any gene: 10. Germline CDR1 LNHNV, CDR2 YYDKDF (reference sequence). CDR3 protein: CATSRSRQGMGETQYF. CDR3 bases: TGTGCCACCAGCAGATCAAGACAGGGTATGGGAGAGACCCAGTACTTC.

V is TRBV5-4 and J is TRBJ2-3, with D possibly TRBD1 on 6 matching bases. Per the germline V gene, CDR1 is SGHNT and CDR2 is YYREEE (reference sequence). CDR3 length: 14 amino acids. V was trimmed by 4 bases and J by 2 bases, leaving 11 bases between them. CDR3 region: CASSLDRFTDTQYF. DNA for the CDR3: TGTGCCAGCAGCCTAGACAGGTTCACAGATACGCAGTATTTT.

The gene calls are TRBV19 and TRBJ1-2; D possibly corresponds to TRBD1 (6 bases). Trimming took off 7 bases at V and 2 bases at J, with 17 bases between the two ends. In germline, CDR1 is LNHDA, CDR2 SQIVND (reference sequence). This CDR3 is built from 15 residues. The CDR3 loop is CASTIEDSSNYGYTF. For the CDR3, the DNA is TGTGCCAGTACCATTGAGGACAGCTCCAACTATGGCTACACCTTC.

The genes are TRBV21-1 and TRBJ2-2; the listed D gene, TRBD1, was not tested against the DNA. TRBV21-1 is listed as a pseudogene. The CDR3 totals 13 residues. The CDR3 spells CASRAGNTGELFF. The CDR3 nucleotides are TGTGCCAGCAGGGCAGGGAACACCGGGGAGCTGTTTTTT.

This clone was counted only a few times. V and J are TRBV28 and TRBJ2-3; 7 bases match TRBD2. V trimming: 6 bases; J trimming: 4 bases; junction bases outside the gene matches: 16. Germline assignment: CDR1 MDHEN and CDR2 SYDVKM. The CDR3 consists of 17 residues. Here the CDR3 reads CASRGMIGGSGADTQYF. In DNA form, the CDR3 reads TGTGCCAGCAGGGGAATGATCGGCGGGAGTGGGGCAGATACGCAGTATTTT.

CDR3: CASSLALNPYEAFF. The CDR3 DNA sequence: TGCGCCAGCAGCTTGGCCTTAAACCCCTATGAAGCTTTCTTT. This chain connects TRBV5-1 to TRBJ1-1; D call uncertain. Trimming took off 0 bases at V and 7 bases at J, with 13 bases between the two ends. Germline CDR1 reads SGHRS; CDR2 reads YFSETQ. The CDR3 loop spans 14 amino acids.

This rearrangement joins TRBV7-6 to TRBJ1-5, with D maybe TRBD1 (5 bases). The V gene lost 3 bases and the J gene lost 4 bases, with 10 bases spanning the gap. Germline V lookup: CDR1 SGHVS, CDR2 FNYEAQ. The CDR3 is made up of 14 amino acids. CDR3 nucleotide sequence: TGTGCCAGCAGCTTCGGGGGACTTAATCAGCCCCAGCATTTT. It translates to CASSFGGLNQPQHF.

J is TRBJ2-5 and V is TRBV15, with D perhaps TRBD1 (6 bases). The J call may be faulty, since TRBJ2-7 better matches the DNA end. Germline values: CDR1 LNHNV, CDR2 YYDKDF (reference sequence). The CDR3 totals 16 residues. The CDR3 region is CATSRAPRGTSDEQYF. The CDR3 DNA follows: TGTGCCACCAGCAGGGCCCCCAGGGGAACCTCGGACGAGCAGTACTTC.

This clone was observed once. The V gene is TRBV28, the J gene TRBJ2-1; D gene ambiguous. Trimming removed 8 bases from V and 9 bases from J, with 14 bases in between. The CDR3 is 12 amino acids. CDR1 and CDR2 (germline): MDHEN, SYDVKM. The CDR3 coding sequence is TGTGCCAGCCTAGGCCCCGATGGTGAGCAGTTCTTC. Its translation is CASLGPDGEQFF.

The chain combines TRBV2 with TRBJ2-3; weak D call: TRBD2 (5 bases). This CDR3 spans 12 amino acids. Trimming shortened V by 4 bases and J by 4 bases, and 6 bases separated the two germline ends. The germline gives CDR1 SNHLY, CDR2 FYNNEI. CDR3 DNA: TGTGCCAGCAGTGCCGGGGCAGATACGCAGTATTTT. It is translated as CASSAGADTQYF.

This chain connects TRBV15 to TRBJ2-5, with D maybe TRBD1 (6 bases). V shed 0 bases and J shed 13 bases, with 12 bases lying between them. The CDR3 spans 12 residues. Germline CDR1 is LNHNV and CDR2 is YYDKDF (reference sequence). The CDR3 bases are TGTGCCACCAGCAGAGATACGGACAGTGTGTACTTC. This codes for CATSRDTDSVYF.

This chain uses TRBV2 with TRBJ1-1; D ambiguous. The CDR3 sequence is 17 residues long. The germline V gene encodes CDR1 SNHLY and CDR2 FYNNEI. V was cut by 1 base and J by 4 bases, with 19 bases left in between. The DNA for the CDR3 is TGTGCCAGCAGTGAAGAAGTCTGGAGGAGAGGTGGCACTGAAGCTTTCTTT. It encodes CASSEEVWRRGGTEAFF.